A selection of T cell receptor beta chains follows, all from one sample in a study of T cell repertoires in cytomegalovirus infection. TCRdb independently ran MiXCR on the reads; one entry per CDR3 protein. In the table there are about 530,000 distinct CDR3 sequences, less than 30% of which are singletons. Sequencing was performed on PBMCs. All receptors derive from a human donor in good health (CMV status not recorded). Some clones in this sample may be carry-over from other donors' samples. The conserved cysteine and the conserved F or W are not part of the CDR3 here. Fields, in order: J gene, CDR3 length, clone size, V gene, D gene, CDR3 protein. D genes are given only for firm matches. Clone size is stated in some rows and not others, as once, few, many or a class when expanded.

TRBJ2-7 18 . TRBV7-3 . ASSAEPPGVTSIGYYEQY
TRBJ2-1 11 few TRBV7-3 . ASSPNGQNEQF
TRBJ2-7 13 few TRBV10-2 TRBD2 ASSDWGREGVEQY
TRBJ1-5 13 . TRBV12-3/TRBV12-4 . ASRAPGVGNQPQH
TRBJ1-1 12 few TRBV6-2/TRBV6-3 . ATMDTARNTEAF
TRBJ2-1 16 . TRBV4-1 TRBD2 ASSQELFLGTRGWMQF
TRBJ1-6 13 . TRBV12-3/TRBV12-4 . ASSLGVGHNSPLH
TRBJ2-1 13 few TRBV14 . ASSQEDYPYNEQF
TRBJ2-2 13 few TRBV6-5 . ASSSRTEITGELF
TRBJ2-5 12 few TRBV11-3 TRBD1 ASRHWDSQETQY
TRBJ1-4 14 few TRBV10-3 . ATRVGPFLTNEKLF
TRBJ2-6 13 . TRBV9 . ASSVGPSGANVLT
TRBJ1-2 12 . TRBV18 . ASLQGFPLTGYT
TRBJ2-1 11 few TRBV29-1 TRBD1 SVTGTGVHEQF
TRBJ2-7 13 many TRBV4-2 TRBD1 ASSPALGQGTEQY
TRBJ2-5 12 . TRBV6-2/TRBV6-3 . ASVPSTIQETQY
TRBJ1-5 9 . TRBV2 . ASSDGWPQH
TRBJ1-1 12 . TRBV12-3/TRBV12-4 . ASSIRGRNTEAF
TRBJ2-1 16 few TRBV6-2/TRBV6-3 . ASTQGSLWATMGNEQF
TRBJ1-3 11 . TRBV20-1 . SAPDRTGNTIY